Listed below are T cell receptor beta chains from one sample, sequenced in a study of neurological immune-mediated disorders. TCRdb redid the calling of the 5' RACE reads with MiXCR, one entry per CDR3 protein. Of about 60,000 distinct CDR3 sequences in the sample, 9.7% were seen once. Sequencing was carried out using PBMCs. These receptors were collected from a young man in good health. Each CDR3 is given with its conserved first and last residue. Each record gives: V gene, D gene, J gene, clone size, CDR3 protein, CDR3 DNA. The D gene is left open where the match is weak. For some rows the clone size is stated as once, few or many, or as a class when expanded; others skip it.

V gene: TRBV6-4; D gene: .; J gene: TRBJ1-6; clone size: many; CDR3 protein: CASSEFANSPLHF; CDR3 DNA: TGTGCCAGCAGTGAGTTTGCCAATTCACCCCTCCACTTT
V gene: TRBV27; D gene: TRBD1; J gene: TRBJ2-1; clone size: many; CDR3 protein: CASSSDRVNYNEQFF; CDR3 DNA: TGTGCCAGCAGTTCGGACAGGGTGAACTACAATGAGCAGTTCTTC
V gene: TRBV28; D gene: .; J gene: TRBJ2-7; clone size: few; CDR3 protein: CASSLVQTVNEQYF; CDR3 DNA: TGTGCCAGCAGTTTAGTACAGACGGTGAACGAGCAGTACTTC
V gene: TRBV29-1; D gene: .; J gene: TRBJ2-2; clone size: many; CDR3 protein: CCGVLLLAGELFF; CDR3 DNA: TGCTGTGGCGTCCTGCTTCTGGCCGGGGAGCTGTTTTTT
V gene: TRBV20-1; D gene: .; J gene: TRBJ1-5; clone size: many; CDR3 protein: CSLEEGRQLNQPQHF; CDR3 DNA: TGCAGCCTGGAGGAAGGACGGCAGCTTAATCAGCCCCAGCATTTT
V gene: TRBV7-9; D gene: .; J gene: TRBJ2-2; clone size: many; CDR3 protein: CASSPRSGETGELFF; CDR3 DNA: TGTGCCAGCAGCCCCAGATCGGGAGAAACCGGGGAGCTGTTTTTT
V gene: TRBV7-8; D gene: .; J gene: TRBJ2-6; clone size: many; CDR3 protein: CASMHTQGSSSGANVLTF; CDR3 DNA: TGTGCCAGCATGCATACACAGGGTTCCTCCTCTGGGGCCAACGTCCTGACTTTC
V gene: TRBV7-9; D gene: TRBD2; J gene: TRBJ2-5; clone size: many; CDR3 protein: CASSFPGLAGDQETQYF; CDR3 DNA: TGTGCCAGCAGCTTCCCCGGACTAGCGGGGGACCAAGAGACCCAGTACTTC
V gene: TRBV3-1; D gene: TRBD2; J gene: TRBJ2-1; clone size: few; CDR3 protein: CASSRPPLAGGLGEQFF; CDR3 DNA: TGTGCCAGCAGCCGCCCCCCCCTAGCGGGAGGGTTGGGAGAGCAGTTCTTC
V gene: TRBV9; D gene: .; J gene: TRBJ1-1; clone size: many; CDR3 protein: CASSVGRWGGLKDTEAFF; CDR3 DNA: TGTGCCAGCAGCGTGGGGAGGTGGGGGGGACTAAAAGATACTGAAGCTTTCTTT
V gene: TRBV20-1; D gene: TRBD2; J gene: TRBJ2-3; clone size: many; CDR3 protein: CSASSPGTSYNSLRTDTQYF; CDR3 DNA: TGCAGTGCTAGTAGTCCCGGGACTAGCTATAATTCCCTTAGGACAGATACGCAGTATTTT
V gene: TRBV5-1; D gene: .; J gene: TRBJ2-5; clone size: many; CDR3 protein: CATSNLPGTGGETQYF; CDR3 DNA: TGCGCCACCTCCAACCTACCGGGAACCGGCGGGGAGACCCAGTACTTC
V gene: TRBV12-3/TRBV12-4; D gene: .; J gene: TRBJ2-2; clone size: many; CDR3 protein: CASNPAGGLAGELFF; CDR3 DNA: TGTGCCAGCAATCCAGCAGGGGGACTCGCCGGGGAGCTGTTTTTT
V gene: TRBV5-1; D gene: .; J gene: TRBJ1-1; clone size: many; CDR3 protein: CASSLVPAAEAFF; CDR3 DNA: TGCGCCAGCAGCTTGGTCCCGGCCGCTGAAGCTTTCTTT
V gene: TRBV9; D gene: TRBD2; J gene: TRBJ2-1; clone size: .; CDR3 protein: CASSVGLAGVDAEQFF; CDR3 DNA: TGTGCCAGCAGCGTAGGTCTAGCGGGAGTCGACGCTGAGCAGTTCTTC
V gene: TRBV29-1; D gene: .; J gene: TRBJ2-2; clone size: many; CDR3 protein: CSVVGSRNTGELFF; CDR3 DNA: TGCAGCGTTGTTGGGAGTCGGAACACCGGGGAGCTGTTTTTT
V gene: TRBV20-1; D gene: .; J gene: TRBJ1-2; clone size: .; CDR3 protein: CSAKDWYGYTF; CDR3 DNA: TGCAGTGCTAAGGACTGGTATGGCTACACCTTC